A few counts support the clone carrying this T cell receptor beta chain. Its antigen is still unknown. The data were obtained in a study of shared clonotypes between healthy human individuals. Study-wide findings and caveats: Naive subsets tended to show greater estimated richness than memory subsets. The generation probabilities recorded for non-shared clonotypes fell below those of clonotypes shared by all four donors.

The method was immunoSEQ multiplex PCR; TCRdb's version includes in-frame clones alone and lacks a portion of them. The table shows approximately 100,000 clones, with approximately 70% occurring only once. What was sequenced was memory CD8+ T cells sorted from blood. As to subset: CD45RO+ cells pooled with CCR7-negative TemRA cells. This sequence was found in a woman aged 25 to 39 in good health.

CDR3 sequence: CASSLKSWGSSDTGELFF. CDR3 DNA sequence: TGTGCCAGCAGCTTAAAATCTTGGGGGTCTAGTGATACCGGGGAGCTGTTTTTT. The rearrangement uses TRBV11-3 and TRBJ2-2; the D gene could be TRBD1 or TRBD2 (5 bases each). The CDR3 covers 18 residues. Trimming cost V 2 bases and J 5 bases, with 21 bases left between them. Germline V gene lookup returns CDR1 SGHNT and CDR2 YENEEA.